The 12 T cell receptor beta chains presented below share a single source sample, sequenced in a study of T cell responses to AZD1222 COVID-19 vaccine. Measured with immunoSEQ multiplex PCR; TCRdb has only the in-frame clones, and not every one. The table has 110,000 or so clones, about 86% seen once. Specimen: peripheral blood, collected 28 days after the second AZD1222 dose. The source is an adult who received the AZD1222 COVID-19 vaccine.

This clone has only one observation. The chain carries TRBV5-4 and TRBJ2-1; no reliable D call. Germline values: CDR1 SGHNT, CDR2 YYREEE (reference sequence). V shed 6 bases and J shed 4 bases, with 17 bases lying between them. The CDR3 consists of 15 residues. The CDR3 here is CASTTGSGLYNEQFF. The CDR3 bases are TGTGCCAGCACCACGGGTAGTGGGCTGTACAATGAGCAGTTCTTC.

This clone is a singleton in its sample. The chain combines TRBV14 with TRBJ2-1; no reliable D call. Trimming removed 4 bases from V and 9 bases from J, with 13 bases in between. CDR3 length: 13 amino acids. CDR1 is SGHDN and CDR2 is FVKESK in the germline V gene. The CDR3 loop reads CASSPAYFSEQFF. The CDR3 DNA is TGTGCCAGCAGCCCCGCCTATTTTAGTGAGCAGTTCTTC.

There are a few counts of this clone. This sequence joins TRBV4-1 and TRBJ2-7, with 8 bases identical to TRBD1. The germline CDR1 and CDR2 sequences are MGHRA and YSYEKL. The V and J ends lost 5 bases and 4 bases, in that order; junction bases with no gene match: 10. The CDR3 extends over 15 amino acids. The CDR3 loop is CASSDSPGQAYEQYF. CDR3 in DNA: TGCGCCAGCAGCGATTCGCCGGGACAGGCATACGAGCAGTACTTC.

CDR3 nucleotide sequence: TGTGCCAGTAGTATAGGGGGACTGAACACTGAAGCTTTCTTT. Amino acids: CASSIGGLNTEAFF. The chain has TRBV19 and TRBJ1-1; TRBD1 is a possible D gene (5 bases). V was trimmed by 1 base and J by 0 bases, leaving 6 bases between them. Germline CDR1 and CDR2: LNHDA and SQIVND (reference sequence). The CDR3 spans 14 residues.

V and J are TRBV7-2 and TRBJ2-7, with TRBD1 matching 7 bases. CDR1 is SGHTA, CDR2 FQGNSA, per germline. V was pared by 5 bases and J by 5 bases, with 9 bases of the junction left unmatched. This CDR3 spans 14 amino acids. For the CDR3, the DNA is TGTGCCAGCAGCAAGGGACAGAAATTCGACGAGCAGTACTTC. It encodes CASSKGQKFDEQYF.

The J gene is TRBJ1-2, the V gene TRBV28; 10 nucleotides match TRBD1. This CDR3 has 16 amino acids. Germline assignment: CDR1 MDHEN and CDR2 SYDVKM. V gave up 5 bases and J gave up 6 bases; unmatched junction bases: 12. Written as DNA, the CDR3 is TGTGCCAGCAGTCCCCGCCCGGGACAGGGGCCGGATGGCTACACCTTC. This translates into CASSPRPGQGPDGYTF.

This clone was seen only a few times. Other DNA sequences in this specimen translate into the identical CDR3. V is TRBV6-5 and J is TRBJ1-1, with unresolved D. The ends were cut back, 6 bases at V and 3 bases at J, with 2 bases in the middle. CDR1 MNHEY and CDR2 SVGAGI come from the germline V gene. The CDR3 has 10 amino acids. DNA for the CDR3: TGTGCCAGCAGGGACACTGAAGCTTTCTTT. Encoded protein: CASRDTEAFF.

This clone turned up a few times. The J gene is TRBJ1-3, the V gene TRBV29-1; 8 nucleotides align to TRBD1. CDR3 length equals 14 residues. Germline V CDR1 and CDR2: SQVTM, ANQGSEA. Trimming cost V 5 bases and J 4 bases; bases outside gene matches: 7. CDR3 sequence: CSVRLGTGGNTIYF. The CDR3, as DNA: TGCAGCGTTCGTCTCGGGACAGGAGGAAACACCATATATTTT.

The chain carries TRBV7-9 and TRBJ2-2; 7 nucleotides line up with TRBD2. After removal of 10 bases from V and 5 bases from J, the junction contained 16 bases not matched to a gene. CDR3 length equals 16 residues. Per the germline V gene, CDR1 is SEHNR and CDR2 is FQNEAQ (reference sequence). In nucleotides, the CDR3 is TGTGCCACCAGGCCTCTAGCCGGGAGGAGGACCGGGGAGCTGTTTTTT. The encoded protein is CATRPLAGRRTGELFF.

V and J are TRBV2 and TRBJ1-4; no definite D call. V lost 4 bases and J lost 3, with 12 bases in between. Germline V gene lookup returns CDR1 SNHLY and CDR2 FYNNEI. The length of the CDR3 is 15 residues. The CDR3 DNA reads TGTGCCAGCAGTGGAATAGTTTCGTCTAATGAAAAACTGTTTTTT. As protein: CASSGIVSSNEKLFF. Combining the CDR3 with reference TRBV2 and TRBJ1-4 gives the whole variable domain EPEVTQTPSHQVTQMGQEVILRCVPISNHLYFYWYRQILGQKVEFLVSFYNNEISEKSEIFDDQFSVERPDGSNFTLKIRSTKLEDSAMYFCASSGIVSSNEKLFFGSGTQLSVL.

This rearrangement joins TRBV10-1 to TRBJ2-1, with TRBD2 identical over 11 bases. Trimming removed 2 bases from V and 6 bases from J; junction bases left unmatched: 3. This CDR3 contains 15 residues. From germline, CDR1 is WNHNN and CDR2 SYGVQD (reference sequence). The CDR3 DNA follows: TGCGCCAGCAGTGAGGTAGCGGGAGGGCCCAATGAGCAGTTCTTC. Translating gives CASSEVAGGPNEQFF.

The chain recombines TRBV21-1 with TRBJ2-2; TRBD1, the table's D call, lacks a check against the DNA. TRBV21-1 is a known pseudogene. This CDR3 has 20 amino acids. CDR3 protein: CARELGTFGIDRVVTGELFF. CDR3 sequence (DNA): TGTGCCAGAGAACTTGGGACTTTCGGAATAGACAGGGTTGTGACCGGGGAGCTGTTTTTT.